This TCR beta chain was captured by sequencing in a study of early T cells in non-severe SARS-CoV-2 infection. This clonotype was recorded a few times. Unique molecular identifiers were attached to individual cDNA molecules. TCRdb used MiXCR to reprocess the 5' RACE reads, holding one entry per CDR3 protein. The data hold tens of thousands of distinct CDR3 sequences, with more than 13% observed a single time. The sequenced material came from whole blood. The origin of this receptor is an adult who was a healthcare worker with PCR-confirmed SARS-CoV-2 infection or an uninfected control (not recorded which).

The CDR3 loop reads CASRQAGERNEQFF. The CDR3 DNA follows: TGTGCCAGCCGGCAAGCGGGAGAGCGCAATGAGCAGTTCTTC. This sequence joins TRBV25-1 and TRBJ2-1; 8 bases line up with TRBD2. The trim removed 8 bases at V and 6 bases at J, leaving 9 bases unmatched. Germline CDR1 is MGHDK and CDR2 is SYGVNS. CDR3 length equals 14 residues.